Each of the 14 T cell receptor beta chains below was sequenced from the same sample in a study of blood T cell repertoires in COVID-19. Only in-frame clones appear in the TCRdb table, and some are missing; sequencing was by immunoSEQ multiplex PCR. The sample consists of 160,000 or so clones, over 80% of them appearing once. Sequenced input: peripheral blood. These TCRs come from a man between 65 and 85 years old who had recovered from COVID-19.

The chain has TRBV15 and TRBJ1-2; 7 bases align to TRBD1. This CDR3 region has 17 residues. The V gene's germline CDR1 is LNHNV and CDR2 YYDKDF (reference sequence). With 3 bases clipped from V and 0 bases from J, the junction kept 10 bases outside the gene matches. The CDR3 DNA is TGTGCCACCAGCAGGACCACAGGGGCCAGAACTAACTATGGCTACACCTTC. It codes for CATSRTTGARTNYGYTF.

The chain joins TRBV11-2 to TRBJ2-7, with 9 nucleotides matching TRBD2. This CDR3 has 16 residues. Germline loops: CDR1 SGHAT, CDR2 FQNNGV. With V trimmed by 0 bases and J by 3 bases, 6 bases remained unmatched. The CDR3 here is CASSLDLALAGYEQYF. For the CDR3, the DNA is TGTGCCAGCAGCTTAGATCTGGCACTAGCGGGCTACGAGCAGTACTTC.

The chain links TRBV27 to TRBJ1-2; D is perhaps TRBD1 (5 bases). The CDR3 length is 14 residues. Between the trimmed V and J ends, which lost 6 bases and 1 base, there was a span of 12 bases. CDR1 and CDR2 (germline): MNHEY, SMNVEV (reference sequence). DNA for the CDR3: TGTGCCAGCAGCCCACTACAGGATAACTATGGCTACACCTTC. It codes for CASSPLQDNYGYTF.

This clone turned up a few times. The chain recombines TRBV28 with TRBJ2-5; 8 nucleotides line up with TRBD1. Germline lookup yields CDR1 MDHEN and CDR2 SYDVKM. Losses at the gene ends were 4 bases for V and 5 bases for J; bases not matched to a gene: 6. There are 14 residues in the CDR3. CDR3 bases: TGTGCCAGCAGTTCAAACCAGGGGGCCGAGACCCAGTACTTC. This translates into CASSSNQGAETQYF.

The chain employs TRBV10-2 and TRBJ1-4, with D hard to call. The CDR3 spans 11 residues. With 2 bases removed from V and 8 bases from J, the gap between germline ends came to 3 bases. CDR1 and CDR2 (germline): WSHSY, SAAADI. The CDR3 spells CASSELEKLFF. DNA for the CDR3: TGCGCCAGCAGTGAGCTGGAAAAACTGTTTTTT.

The chain has TRBV10-3 and TRBJ1-1, with D possibly TRBD1 on 5 matching bases. The length of the CDR3 is 13 residues. V was cut by 5 bases and J by 4 bases, with 11 bases left in between. CDR1 and CDR2 (germline): ENHRY, SYGVKD. This CDR3 reads CAISQGLGTEAFF. CDR3 DNA sequence: TGTGCCATCAGTCAGGGATTGGGCACTGAAGCTTTCTTT.

The chain joins TRBV7-9 to TRBJ1-4; 11 nucleotides agree with TRBD1. CDR1 and CDR2 (germline): SEHNR, FQNEAQ (reference sequence). The V and J ends lost 6 bases and 8 bases, in that order; junction bases with no gene match: 8. The CDR3 extends over 15 amino acids. The DNA of the CDR3 is TGTGCCAGCAGGCCGGACAGGGGGCGCGGCGAAAAACTGTTTTTT. It encodes CASRPDRGRGEKLFF.

The chain carries TRBV5-1 and TRBJ2-5, with 8 bases lining up with TRBD2. Trimming removed 4 bases from V and 4 bases from J; junction bases left unmatched: 9. The CDR3 loop spans 15 amino acids. Germline V lookup: CDR1 SGHRS, CDR2 YFSETQ. The CDR3, as DNA: TGCGCCAGCAGCACGGGACTAGAGATTCGAGAGACCCAGTACTTC. It encodes CASSTGLEIRETQYF.

The chain uses TRBV5-5 and TRBJ1-5; the D is unclear. The CDR3 extends over 16 amino acids. Germline-derived CDR1 and CDR2 are SGHKS and YYEKEE (reference sequence). V dropped 0 bases and J dropped 1 base, with 11 bases sitting between them. CDR3 DNA: TGTGCCAGCAGCTTGGGCCCTCCGGAGAGCAATCAGCCCCAGCATTTT. Translating gives CASSLGPPESNQPQHF.

This clone was detected a few times. The chain employs TRBV27 and TRBJ2-1; D is perhaps TRBD2 (5 bases). This CDR3 is 10 amino acids long. Between the trimmed V and J ends, which lost 8 bases and 9 bases, there was a span of 8 bases. CDR1 MNHEY and CDR2 SMNVEV come from the germline V gene (reference sequence). CDR3 residues: CASGGGEQFF. The CDR3 DNA sequence: TGTGCCAGCGGCGGAGGTGAGCAGTTCTTC.

The chain combines TRBV28 with TRBJ2-1; 8 nucleotides agree with TRBD1. V gave up 5 bases and J gave up 2 bases; unmatched junction bases: 5. Germline values: CDR1 MDHEN, CDR2 SYDVKM. The CDR3 runs to 15 residues. The CDR3 here is CASSQGTGPYNEQFF. The CDR3 nucleotides are TGTGCCAGCAGTCAAGGGACAGGCCCCTACAATGAGCAGTTCTTC.

The chain couples TRBV10-3 to TRBJ1-6; 7 positions agree with TRBD1. This CDR3 contains 14 residues. Trimming took 6 bases from V and 5 from J; bases not matched to a gene: 4. Germline CDR1 and CDR2: ENHRY and SYGVKD. CDR3 nucleotides: TGTGCCATCAGGGGGACAGAGGATAATTCACCCCTCCACTTT. Translated: CAIRGTEDNSPLHF.

The rearrangement links TRBV18 to TRBJ1-6; perhaps TRBD1 as D (6 bases). Deletions cut 3 bases from V and 6 bases from J, with 18 bases between. The CDR3 totals 17 residues. The germline V gene has CDR1 KGHSH and CDR2 LQKENI. CDR3 region: CASSPESVQGGNSPLHF. CDR3 nucleotide sequence: TGTGCCAGCTCACCCGAATCCGTACAGGGTGGTAATTCACCCCTCCACTTT.

V gene TRBV6-6 combines with J gene TRBJ2-5, with a tentative D call TRBD1 (5 bases). CDR1 and CDR2 from the germline V gene are MNHNY and SVGAGI (reference sequence). The CDR3 extends over 14 amino acids. The V end lost 6 bases, the J end lost 5 bases, and 16 bases lay between the germline ends. CDR3 amino acids: CASSSAQGRETQYF. The CDR3 DNA follows: TGTGCCAGCAGCTCCGCCCAGGGCCGCGAGACCCAGTACTTC.